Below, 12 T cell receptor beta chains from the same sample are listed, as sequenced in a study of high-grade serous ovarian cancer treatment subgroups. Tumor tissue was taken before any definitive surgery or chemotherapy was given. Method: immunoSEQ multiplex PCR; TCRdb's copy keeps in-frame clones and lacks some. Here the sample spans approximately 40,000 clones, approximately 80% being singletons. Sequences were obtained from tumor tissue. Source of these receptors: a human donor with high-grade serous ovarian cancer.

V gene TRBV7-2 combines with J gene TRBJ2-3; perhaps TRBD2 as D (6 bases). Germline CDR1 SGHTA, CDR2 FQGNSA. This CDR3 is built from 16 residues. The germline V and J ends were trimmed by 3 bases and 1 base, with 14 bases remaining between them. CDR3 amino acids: CASSFSGRSGTDTQYF. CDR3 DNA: TGTGCCAGCAGCTTTTCCGGGAGATCTGGCACAGATACGCAGTATTTT.

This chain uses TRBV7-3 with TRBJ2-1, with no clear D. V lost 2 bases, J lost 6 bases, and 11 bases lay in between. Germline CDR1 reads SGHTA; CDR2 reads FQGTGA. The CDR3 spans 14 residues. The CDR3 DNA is TGTGCCAGCAGCTTAGGGGTCGGGCCCAATGAGCAGTTCTTC. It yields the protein CASSLGVGPNEQFF.

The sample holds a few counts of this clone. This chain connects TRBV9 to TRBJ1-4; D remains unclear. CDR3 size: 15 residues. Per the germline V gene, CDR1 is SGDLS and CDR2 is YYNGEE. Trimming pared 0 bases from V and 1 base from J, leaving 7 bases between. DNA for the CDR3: TGTGCCAGCAGCGTAGCCCTCGGAACTAATGAAAAACTGTTTTTT. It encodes CASSVALGTNEKLFF.

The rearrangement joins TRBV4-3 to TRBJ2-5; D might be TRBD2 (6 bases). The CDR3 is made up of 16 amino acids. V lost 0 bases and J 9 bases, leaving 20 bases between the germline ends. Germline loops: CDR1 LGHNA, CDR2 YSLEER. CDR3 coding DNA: TGCGCCAGCAGCCAAGAAATAAGAAGGACGGGGGTGGCCCAGTACTTC. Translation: CASSQEIRRTGVAQYF.

The CDR3 reads CASSLELGSGYTF. CDR3 bases: TGTGCCAGCAGCTTAGAACTGGGATCAGGCTACACCTTC. V gene TRBV7-9 combines with J gene TRBJ1-2; D is unresolved. V lost 1 base and J 8 bases, leaving 11 bases between the germline ends. The germline V gene has CDR1 SEHNR and CDR2 FQNEAQ (reference sequence). This CDR3 comprises 13 residues.

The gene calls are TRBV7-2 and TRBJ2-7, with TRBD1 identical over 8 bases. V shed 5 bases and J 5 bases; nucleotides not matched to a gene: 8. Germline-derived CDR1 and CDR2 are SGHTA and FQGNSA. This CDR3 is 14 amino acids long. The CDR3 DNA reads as TGTGCCAGCAGCCCACCCCCAGGGGGCAACGAGCAGTACTTC. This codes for CASSPPPGGNEQYF.

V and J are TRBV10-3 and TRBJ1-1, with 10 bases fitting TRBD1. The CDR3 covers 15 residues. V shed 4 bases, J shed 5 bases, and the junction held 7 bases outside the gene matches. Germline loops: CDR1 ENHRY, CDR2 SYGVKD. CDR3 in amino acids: CAISGTGGSRTEAFF. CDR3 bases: TGTGCCATCAGTGGGACAGGGGGTTCGAGGACTGAAGCTTTCTTT.

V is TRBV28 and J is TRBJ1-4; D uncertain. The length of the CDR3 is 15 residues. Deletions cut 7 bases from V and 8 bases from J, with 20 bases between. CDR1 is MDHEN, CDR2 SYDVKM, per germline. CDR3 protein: CASTLVGGGVEKLFF. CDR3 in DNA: TGTGCCAGCACCTTAGTCGGCGGTGGGGTGGAAAAACTGTTTTTT.

CDR3 sequence: CASGNQGNYEQYF. For the CDR3, the DNA is TGTGCCAGCGGAAATCAGGGTAACTACGAGCAGTACTTC. This rearrangement joins TRBV11-3 to TRBJ2-7, with a weak D call TRBD1 (5 bases). The CDR3 extends over 13 amino acids. Trimming cost V 8 bases and J 3 bases, with 14 bases left between them. Germline V gene sequence: CDR1 SGHNT, CDR2 YENEEA.

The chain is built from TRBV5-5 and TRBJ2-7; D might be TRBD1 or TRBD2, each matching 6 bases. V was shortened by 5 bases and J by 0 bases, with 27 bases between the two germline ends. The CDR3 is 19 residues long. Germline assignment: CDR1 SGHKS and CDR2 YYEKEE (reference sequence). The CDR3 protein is CASSGGPEGTPTPSYEQYF. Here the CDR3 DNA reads TGTGCCAGCAGTGGGGGGCCAGAAGGCACACCCACCCCCTCCTACGAGCAGTACTTC.

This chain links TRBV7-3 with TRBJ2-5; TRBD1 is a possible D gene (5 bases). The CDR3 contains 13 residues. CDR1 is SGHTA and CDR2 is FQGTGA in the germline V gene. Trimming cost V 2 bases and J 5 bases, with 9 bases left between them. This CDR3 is CASSLQGSETQYF. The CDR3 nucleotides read TGTGCCAGCAGCTTACAGGGTAGCGAGACCCAGTACTTC.

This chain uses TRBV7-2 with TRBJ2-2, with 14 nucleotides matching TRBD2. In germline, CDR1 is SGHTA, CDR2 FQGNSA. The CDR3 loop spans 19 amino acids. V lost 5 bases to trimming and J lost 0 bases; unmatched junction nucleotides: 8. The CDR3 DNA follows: TGTGCCAGCAGCCTCAGGGGACTAGCGGGGGTTACGAACACCGGGGAGCTGTTTTTT. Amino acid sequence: CASSLRGLAGVTNTGELFF. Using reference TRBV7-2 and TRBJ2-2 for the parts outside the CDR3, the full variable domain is GAGVSQSPSNKVTEKGKDVELRCDPISGHTALYWYRQSLGQGLEFLIYFQGNSAPDKSGLPSDRFSAERTGGSVSTLTIQRTQQEDSAVYLCASSLRGLAGVTNTGELFFGEGSRLTVL.